The TCR beta chain under discussion was sequenced for a study of T-cell memory formation after mild COVID-19. At the level of the study: TCR clusters were mostly confined to one donor each. Findings of the study overall: Pre-infection memory harbored some responding clones, suggesting cross-reactive memory joined. Contracting CD4+ clones were located mainly in CM and EM, and CD8+ clones in EMRA. Clones contracting day 15 to 85 were balanced CD4/CD8; later expanders leaned CD4+.

Comments on this clonotype: Antigen specificity is unknown.

Trimming cost V 5 bases and J 5 bases, with 8 bases left between them. The CDR3 is 11 amino acids. Germline V gene lookup returns CDR1 DFQATT and CDR2 SNEGSKA (reference sequence). TCRdb reanalysed the 5' RACE reads using MiXCR and keeps one entry per CDR3 protein. The sample records roughly 130,000 distinct CDR3 sequences, roughly 6% being singletons. The chain joins TRBV20-1 to TRBJ2-3, with D uncertain. The sequence derives from an adult woman who had mild COVID-19 (a few samples of this study predate the infection). Cell type and time point are not known. Sequenced material: PBMCs or a T cell subset sorted from them (not recorded which). CDR3 nucleotide sequence: TGCAGTGCTCCCTCCGGAGATACGCAGTATTTT. Amino acids: CSAPSGDTQYF.